This TCR beta chain was recovered during a study of cytomegalovirus exposure and HLA in healthy donors. Study conclusions and caveats: The study had only CMV serostatus as immune exposure information. A missense DCLRE1C variant was associated with V- and J-gene trimming of TCR beta chains in a later analysis, and an independent cohort replicated the association.

The PCR contained 60 Vbeta and 13 Jbeta primers. Generated by immunoSEQ multiplex PCR, the TCRdb table keeps only in-frame clones and is missing some. The sample has hundreds of thousands of clones, 82% seen once. V was shortened by 1 base and J by 3 bases, with 6 bases between the two germline ends. CDR1 and CDR2 from the germline V gene are SGHDT and YYEEEE. This CDR3 contains 13 residues. Those who donated were healthy bone marrow donors. In this sample, this clone turned up once. Its antigen is not identified. The sequenced sample consisted of PBMCs. The TCR sequence derives from a woman in her 40s in good health and CMV-seronegative. The rearrangement uses TRBV5-6 and TRBJ2-3; D is uncertain. Written as DNA, the CDR3 is TGTGCCAGCAGCTTGATCAGGACAGATACGCAGTATTTT. Translated, it gives CASSLIRTDTQYF.